Shown below are 20 T cell receptor beta chains from a single sample sequenced in a study of blood T cell repertoires in COVID-19 (dated by TCRdb to between 2020 and 2021). Receptor libraries were prepared by the immunoSEQ multiplex PCR assay. Entries here come from immuneACCESS through TCRdb and include only in-frame sequences with V and J called. Some clones fail to appear in such tables; in the studies checked, an unresolved V gene covers under half of the shortfall, and the cause of the remainder is unknown. The sample data list nearly 200,000 clones, and approximately 88% of these were observed just once. The top ten hold 7.5% to 10% of the sample. Sequenced input: PBMCs or T cells enriched from blood (not recorded which). These receptors all stem from a woman younger than 35 who had recovered from COVID-19.

This chain connects TRBV18 to TRBJ2-7; D is unresolved. Trimming removed 3 bases at V and 6 bases at J, with 9 bases between. CDR3 length equals 12 residues. Per germline, CDR1 KGHSH and CDR2 LQKENI. The CDR3, as DNA: TGTGCCAGCTCACCTGTAGGAGCCGAGCAGTACTTC. Amino acids: CASSPVGAEQYF.

V usage is TRBV10-3 and J usage is TRBJ2-2; TRBD2 agrees at 13 bases. Germline V gene sequence: CDR1 ENHRY, CDR2 SYGVKD. V lost 10 bases and J lost 5; bases outside the gene matches: 10. CDR3 size: 16 residues. This CDR3 reads CATQPGTSGETGELFF. The CDR3 DNA sequence: TGTGCCACTCAACCAGGGACTAGCGGGGAGACCGGGGAGCTGTTTTTT.

The chain has TRBV19 and TRBJ1-1; 8 bases fit TRBD1. The V and J ends lost 4 bases and 1 base, in that order; junction bases with no gene match: 2. The germline CDR1 and CDR2 sequences are LNHDA and SQIVND (reference sequence). This CDR3 contains 14 residues. The CDR3 nucleotides read TGTGCCAGTAGTAGCAGGGGGCAGAACACTGAAGCTTTCTTT. Translation gives CASSSRGQNTEAFF.

The rearrangement joins TRBV5-4 to TRBJ1-1; 11 bases line up with TRBD1. The CDR3 sequence is 14 residues long. V shed 4 bases and J 5 bases; nucleotides not matched to a gene: 4. Germline lookup yields CDR1 SGHNT and CDR2 YYREEE (reference sequence). In DNA, the CDR3 is TGTGCCAGCAGCACCGGGGACAGGGGGACTGAAGCTTTCTTT. Its protein is CASSTGDRGTEAFF.

V usage is TRBV5-1 and J usage is TRBJ2-7; TRBD1 is a possible D gene (6 bases). V was shortened by 0 bases and J by 3 bases, with 10 bases between the two germline ends. The CDR3 contains 14 residues. Germline values: CDR1 SGHRS, CDR2 YFSETQ. The CDR3 spells CASSLEGQYYEQYF. The CDR3 region has the DNA TGCGCCAGCAGCTTGGAAGGACAGTACTACGAGCAGTACTTC.

This clone was counted only a few times. V and J are TRBV30 and TRBJ2-7; 7 bases map to TRBD1. This CDR3 spans 14 amino acids. The junction had 2 bases not matched to a gene; V was cut back by 0 bases and J by 0 bases. Per germline, CDR1 GTSNPN and CDR2 SVGIG (reference sequence). The CDR3: CAWSVQGSSYEQYF. The DNA of the CDR3 is TGTGCCTGGAGTGTACAGGGGTCCTCCTACGAGCAGTACTTC. The variable domain in full, completed from reference TRBV30 and TRBJ2-7, reads SQTIHQWPATLVQPVGSPLSLECTVEGTSNPNLYWYRQAAGRGLQLLFYSVGIGQISSEVPQNLSASRPQDRQFILSSKKLLLSDSGFYLCAWSVQGSSYEQYFGPGTRLTVT.

The V gene is TRBV24-1, the J gene TRBJ1-1; tentatively, D is TRBD1 (5 bases). Trimming removed 3 bases at V and 8 bases at J, with 9 bases between. The CDR3 is 12 residues long. Germline V gene data show CDR1 as KGHDR and CDR2 as SFDVKD. The CDR3 nucleotides read TGTGCCACCAGTGATGGTCGGGGGGAAGCTTTCTTT. As protein: CATSDGRGEAFF.

This chain connects TRBV29-1 to TRBJ2-7; 7 bases match TRBD2. The CDR3 loop spans 18 amino acids. Trimming cost V 6 bases and J 0 bases; bases outside gene matches: 20. The germline V gene has CDR1 SQVTM and CDR2 ANQGSEA. The CDR3 DNA follows: TGCAGCGTAACTGGCGAATCCCCTACTAGCGCAGTCTCCTACGAGCAGTACTTC. Translating gives CSVTGESPTSAVSYEQYF.

CDR3 bases: TGTGCCAGCAGCAAAGTGATGGGACATCTCTACGAGCAGTACTTC. Translated: CASSKVMGHLYEQYF. The chain combines TRBV21-1 with TRBJ2-7; the DNA was not compared with TRBD1, the D call given in the table. TRBV21-1 has pseudogene status. This CDR3 is built from 15 residues.

The rearrangement uses TRBV4-2 and TRBJ1-6, with D unclear. Trimming cost V 1 base and J 6 bases, with 16 bases left between them. Germline values: CDR1 LGHNA, CDR2 YNFKEQ. CDR3 length: 17 residues. The CDR3 here is CASSQVVFQSGNSPLHF. The CDR3 region has the DNA TGTGCCAGCAGCCAAGTTGTCTTTCAATCGGGTAATTCACCCCTCCACTTT.

The rearrangement uses TRBV2 and TRBJ1-2; D unclear. The CDR3 is 14 residues long. Trimming removed 7 bases at V and 3 bases at J, with 15 bases between. Per the germline V gene, CDR1 is SNHLY and CDR2 is FYNNEI. The CDR3 protein is CASKSRLLDYGYTF. In nucleotides, the CDR3 is TGTGCCAGCAAATCCAGGCTCCTCGACTATGGCTACACCTTC.

The chain is built from TRBV10-3 and TRBJ1-4; 8 bases agree with TRBD1. Trimming removed 4 bases from V and 7 bases from J; junction bases left unmatched: 5. The germline CDR1 and CDR2 sequences are ENHRY and SYGVKD. The CDR3 is made up of 14 amino acids. The CDR3 is CAISGVQGAEKLFF. DNA of the CDR3: TGTGCCATCAGTGGGGTCCAGGGGGCTGAAAAACTGTTTTTT.

The chain links TRBV6-5 to TRBJ1-6; 11 nucleotides align to TRBD1. The ends lost 1 base at V and 8 bases at J; junction bases unmatched: 4. Germline V CDR1 and CDR2: MNHEY, SVGAGI. The CDR3 sequence is 16 residues long. This chain's CDR3 is CASSYFGTGGDSPLHF. DNA for the CDR3: TGTGCCAGCAGTTACTTTGGGACAGGGGGGGATTCACCCCTCCACTTT.

The V and J genes are TRBV6-5 and TRBJ1-2; 10 bases match TRBD1. Germline-derived CDR1 and CDR2 are MNHEY and SVGAGI. Losses at the gene ends were 4 bases for V and 8 bases for J; bases not matched to a gene: 10. The CDR3 runs to 15 residues. The CDR3 is CASSSRQGAARGYTF. For the CDR3, the DNA is TGTGCCAGCAGTTCCCGACAGGGGGCGGCGCGCGGCTACACCTTC.

This chain joins TRBV5-5 and TRBJ1-2; possibly TRBD1 for D (6 bases). This CDR3 region has 16 residues. Per the germline V gene, CDR1 is SGHKS and CDR2 is YYEKEE (reference sequence). Deletions cut 3 bases from V and 6 bases from J, with 21 bases between. The CDR3 DNA reads as TGTGCCAGCAGCTCCCACCCCGCCGACAGGAGTCATGGCTACACCTTC. Encoded protein: CASSSHPADRSHGYTF.

This clone was seen a single time. V and J are TRBV20-1 and TRBJ2-7, with D possibly TRBD1 on 6 matching bases. Germline V gives CDR1 DFQATT, CDR2 SNEGSKA (reference sequence). V shed 3 bases and J shed 7 bases, with 13 bases lying between them. The CDR3 is made up of 12 amino acids. CDR3 nucleotides: TGCAGTGCTAGTCGGCAGGGGAGAGAGCAGTACTTC. It specifies CSASRQGREQYF.

The rearrangement joins TRBV18 to TRBJ1-1; 7 nucleotides line up with TRBD1. The CDR3 is 17 amino acids. The germline V gene encodes CDR1 KGHSH and CDR2 LQKENI. V shed 3 bases and J 0 bases; nucleotides not matched to a gene: 10. CDR3 sequence: CASSPGRGQTMNTEAFF. The CDR3 bases are TGTGCCAGCTCACCGGGACGGGGACAGACGATGAACACTGAAGCTTTCTTT.

The V gene is TRBV28, the J gene TRBJ1-1, with 7 positions matching TRBD1. Unmatched junction bases numbered 8, after V lost 4 bases and J lost 0 bases. Germline-derived CDR1 and CDR2 are MDHEN and SYDVKM. CDR3 size: 16 residues. The CDR3 sequence: CASSSPDREVNTEAFF. In nucleotides, the CDR3 is TGTGCCAGCAGTTCCCCCGACAGGGAGGTGAACACTGAAGCTTTCTTT. The complete variable domain, with remaining parts taken from reference TRBV28 and TRBJ1-1, reads DVKVTQSSRYLVKRTGEKVFLECVQDMDHENMFWYRQDPGLGLRLIYFSYDVKMKEKGDIPEGYSVSREKKERFSLILESASTNQTSMYLCASSSPDREVNTEAFFGQGTRLTVV.

This chain uses TRBV6-5 with TRBJ1-3; tentatively, D is TRBD1 (6 bases). The CDR3 totals 15 residues. CDR1 is MNHEY, CDR2 SVGAGI, per germline. Trimming removed 5 bases from V and 5 bases from J, with 16 bases in between. CDR3 DNA sequence: TGTGCCAGCAGTCCGGTTTGGGGGCAGAGAAACACCATATATTTT. This codes for CASSPVWGQRNTIYF.

The chain carries TRBV2 and TRBJ1-5; 7 nucleotides align to TRBD1. Germline V CDR1 and CDR2: SNHLY, FYNNEI. The junction had 6 bases not matched to a gene; V was cut back by 6 bases and J by 4 bases. The CDR3 spans 14 residues. CDR3 nucleotide sequence: TGTGCCAGCAGCCCGGACAGGTTGAATCAGCCCCAGCATTTT. Translated, it gives CASSPDRLNQPQHF.